Sequencing of this T cell receptor (beta chain) was carried out in a study of T cells after yellow fever vaccination. UMIs were added to TCR cDNA along with a universal primer site when it was made by 5'RACE template switching. One entry per CDR3 protein results from TCRdb running MiXCR on the 5' RACE reads. This table has about 52,000 distinct CDR3 sequences, 6.6% appearing once. Losses at the gene ends were 4 bases for V and 2 bases for J; bases not matched to a gene: 7. Germline-derived CDR1 and CDR2 are SGHDT and YYEEEE. CDR3 length equals 16 residues. This clonotype was recorded at least ten times. Study results and limitations: Reappearance after the booster was observed for most primary-vaccination clones (around 95% CD4, about 86% CD8). The appearance of a small share of clonotypes in both CD4 and CD8 compartments was observed.

This TCR was sampled from a man aged 18 to 30 who received the YFV17D yellow fever vaccine. The sample here was CD8+ T cells not binding an NS4B(214-222) dextramer, sorted from PBMCs, taken around 45 days after the first yellow fever vaccination. The V call is TRBV5-6, the J call TRBJ2-2; 8 bases line up with TRBD1. Written as DNA, the CDR3 is TGTGCCAGCAGCGGGCGGACAGGGAGAAACACCGGGGAGCTGTTTTTT. Amino acids: CASSGRTGRNTGELFF.